This entry features one T cell receptor (beta chain) sequence. This sample is part of a study of Ad26.COV2.S vaccination and SARS-CoV-2 variants. Germline assignment: CDR1 SGHNT and CDR2 YYREEE (reference sequence). V was trimmed by 3 bases and J by 4 bases, leaving 7 bases between them. There are 13 residues in the CDR3. This table comes from immunoSEQ multiplex PCR, and its TCRdb copy is limited to in-frame clones, with some not included. This sample carries approximately 400,000 clones, 70% to 90% of them seen once, and the ten largest clones take about 3.3%. Sample treatment: some 20 received Ad26.COV2.S at low or high dose, single or two shots; roughly 5 received placebo; per-sample allocation not given. Sampling was performed 63 days after the first vaccine or placebo injection.

V usage is TRBV5-4 and J usage is TRBJ1-4; D not certain. This specimen consisted of peripheral blood, obtained in a trial of Ad26.COV2.S vaccine versus placebo. The TCR originated in a person between 18 and 59 years old who received the Ad26.COV2.S COVID-19 vaccine or a placebo. The CDR3 DNA reads TGTGCCAGCAGCTCCGAGGGTAATGAAAAACTGTTTTTT. This sequence encodes CASSSEGNEKLFF.